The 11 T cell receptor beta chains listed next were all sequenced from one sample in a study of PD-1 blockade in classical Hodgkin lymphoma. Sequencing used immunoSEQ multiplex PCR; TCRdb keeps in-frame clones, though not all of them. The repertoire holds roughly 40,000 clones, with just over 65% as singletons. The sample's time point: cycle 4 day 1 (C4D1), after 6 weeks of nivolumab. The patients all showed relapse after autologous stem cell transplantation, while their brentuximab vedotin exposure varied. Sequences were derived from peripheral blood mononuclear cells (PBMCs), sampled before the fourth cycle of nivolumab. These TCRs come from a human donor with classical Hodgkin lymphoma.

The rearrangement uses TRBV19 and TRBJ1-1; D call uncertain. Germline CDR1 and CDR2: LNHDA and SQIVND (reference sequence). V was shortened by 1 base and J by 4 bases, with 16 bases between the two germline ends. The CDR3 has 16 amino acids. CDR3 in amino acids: CASSIARAEDGTEAFF. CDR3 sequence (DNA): TGTGCCAGTAGTATAGCTCGGGCCGAGGATGGCACTGAAGCTTTCTTT.

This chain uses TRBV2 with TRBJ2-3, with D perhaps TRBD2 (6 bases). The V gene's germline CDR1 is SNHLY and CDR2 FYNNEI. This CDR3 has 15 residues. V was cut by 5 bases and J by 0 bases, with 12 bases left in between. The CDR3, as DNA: TGTGCCAGCAGTTGGGACTTCCCTAGCACAGATACGCAGTATTTT. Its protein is CASSWDFPSTDTQYF.

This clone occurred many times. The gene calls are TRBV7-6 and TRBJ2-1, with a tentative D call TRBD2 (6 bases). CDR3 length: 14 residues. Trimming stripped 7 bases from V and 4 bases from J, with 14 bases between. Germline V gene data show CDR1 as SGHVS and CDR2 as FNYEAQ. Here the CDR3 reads CASTLAGPYNEQFF. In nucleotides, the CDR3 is TGTGCCAGCACCCTTGCGGGACCGTACAATGAGCAGTTCTTC.

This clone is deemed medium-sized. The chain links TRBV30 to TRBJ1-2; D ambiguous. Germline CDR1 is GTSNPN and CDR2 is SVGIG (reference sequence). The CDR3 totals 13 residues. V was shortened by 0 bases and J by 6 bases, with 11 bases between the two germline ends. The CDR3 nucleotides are TGTGCCTGGAGTGTAAGAGGGTCCGATGGCTACACCTTC. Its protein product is CAWSVRGSDGYTF.

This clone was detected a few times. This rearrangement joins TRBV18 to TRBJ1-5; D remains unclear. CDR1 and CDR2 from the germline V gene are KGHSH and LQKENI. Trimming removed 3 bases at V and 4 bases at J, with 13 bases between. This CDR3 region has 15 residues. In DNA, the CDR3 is TGTGCCAGCTCACCCGGCGGGGTTGGGAATCAGCCCCAGCATTTT. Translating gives CASSPGGVGNQPQHF.

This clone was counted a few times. The CDR3 protein is CASSSGFYGYTF. The CDR3 DNA is TGTGCCAGCAGTTCCGGCTTCTATGGCTACACCTTC. The genes are TRBV28 and TRBJ1-2; D gene unclear. Per germline, CDR1 MDHEN and CDR2 SYDVKM. V gave up 4 bases and J gave up 4 bases, with 7 bases separating them. The CDR3 runs to 12 residues.

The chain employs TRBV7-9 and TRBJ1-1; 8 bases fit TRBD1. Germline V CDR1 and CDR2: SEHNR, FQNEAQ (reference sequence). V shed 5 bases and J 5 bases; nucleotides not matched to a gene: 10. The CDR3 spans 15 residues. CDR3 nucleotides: TGTGCCAGCAGCCATACGCAGGGGGCCGAAACTGAAGCTTTCTTT. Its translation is CASSHTQGAETEAFF.

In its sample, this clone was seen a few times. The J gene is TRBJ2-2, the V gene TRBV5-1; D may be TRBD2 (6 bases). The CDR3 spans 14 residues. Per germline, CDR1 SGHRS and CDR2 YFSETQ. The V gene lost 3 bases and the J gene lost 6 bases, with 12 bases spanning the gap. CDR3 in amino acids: CASSSGTFPGELFF. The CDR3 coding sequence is TGCGCCAGCAGCTCCGGGACTTTTCCCGGGGAGCTGTTTTTT.

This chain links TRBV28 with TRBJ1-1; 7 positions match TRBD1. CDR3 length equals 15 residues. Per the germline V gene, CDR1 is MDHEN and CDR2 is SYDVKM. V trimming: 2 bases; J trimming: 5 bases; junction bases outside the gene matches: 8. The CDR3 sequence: CASSLDRAGGTEAFF. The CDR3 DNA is TGTGCCAGCAGTTTAGACAGGGCGGGGGGGACTGAAGCTTTCTTT. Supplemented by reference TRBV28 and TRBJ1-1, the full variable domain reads DVKVTQSSRYLVKRTGEKVFLECVQDMDHENMFWYRQDPGLGLRLIYFSYDVKMKEKGDIPEGYSVSREKKERFSLILESASTNQTSMYLCASSLDRAGGTEAFFGQGTRLTVV.

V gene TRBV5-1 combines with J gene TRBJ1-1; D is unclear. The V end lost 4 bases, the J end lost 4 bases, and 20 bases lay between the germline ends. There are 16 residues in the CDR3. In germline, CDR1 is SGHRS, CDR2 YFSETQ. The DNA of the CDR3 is TGCGCCAGCAGCCTGGATGAGCTAGGGTTGCTCACTGAAGCTTTCTTT. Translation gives CASSLDELGLLTEAFF.

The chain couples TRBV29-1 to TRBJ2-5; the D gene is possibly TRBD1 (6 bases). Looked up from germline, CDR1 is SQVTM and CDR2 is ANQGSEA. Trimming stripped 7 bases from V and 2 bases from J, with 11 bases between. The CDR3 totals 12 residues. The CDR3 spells CSGGHLQETQYF. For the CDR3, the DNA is TGCAGCGGGGGACACTTACAAGAGACCCAGTACTTC.